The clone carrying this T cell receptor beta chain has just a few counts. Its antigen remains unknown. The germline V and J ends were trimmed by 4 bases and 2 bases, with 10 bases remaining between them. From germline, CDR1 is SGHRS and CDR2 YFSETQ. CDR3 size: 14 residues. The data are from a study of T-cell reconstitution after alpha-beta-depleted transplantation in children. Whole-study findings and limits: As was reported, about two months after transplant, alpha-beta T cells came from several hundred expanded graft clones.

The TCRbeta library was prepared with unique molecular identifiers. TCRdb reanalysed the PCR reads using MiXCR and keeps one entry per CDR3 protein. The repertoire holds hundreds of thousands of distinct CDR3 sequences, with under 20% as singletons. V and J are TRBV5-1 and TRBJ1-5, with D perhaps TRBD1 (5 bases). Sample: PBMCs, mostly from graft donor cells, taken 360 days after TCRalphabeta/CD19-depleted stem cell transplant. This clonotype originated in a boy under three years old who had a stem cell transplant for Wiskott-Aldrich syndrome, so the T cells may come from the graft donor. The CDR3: CASSPGLGNQPQHF. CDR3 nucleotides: TGCGCCAGCAGCCCGGGACTAGGCAATCAGCCCCAGCATTTT.